This entry concerns a single T cell receptor beta chain. Its antigen is currently unknown. The data belong to a study of blood T cells in healthy people across ages. Turning to the study itself: Per every two T cells, about one barcoded beta molecule was captured by template switching. Study-level points and caveats: The fall in TCR beta diversity per million T cells was roughly linear with age. Percentage of naive T cells showed a strong correlation with TCR beta diversity.

It was with a sample-barcoded 5' primer and a J-beta primer mix that a second PCR of roughly 7 to 11 cycles was run. TCRdb re-derived calls from the 5' RACE reads in MiXCR, one entry per CDR3 protein. This sample has 1.5 million to 2 million distinct CDR3 sequences, with 28% found just once. The CDR3 loop spans 14 amino acids. Per germline, CDR1 LGHDT and CDR2 YNNKEL (reference sequence). V lost 2 bases, J lost 1 base, and 8 bases lay in between. The sequence came from a woman aged 30 to 39 in good health. What was sequenced was blood. This chain joins TRBV3-1 and TRBJ1-1, with TRBD1 as a possible D gene (5 bases). CDR3 nucleotides: TGTGCCAGCAGCCAATGGACAACGAACACTGAAGCTTTCTTT. Its translation is CASSQWTTNTEAFF.